Sequencing of this TCR beta chain was carried out in a study of CD8 T cells in ankylosing spondylitis. General study findings and limits: Matched ankylosing spondylitis synovial fluid reportedly showed significant enrichment of disease-linked clones. Blood from ankylosing spondylitis patients appeared to carry a characteristic roughly 8-variant TCR beta motif. Several of the motif variants were reported before in synovial fluid and blood from reactive arthritis.

TCRdb reanalysed the 5' RACE reads using MiXCR and keeps one entry per CDR3 protein. The sample shows some 150,000 distinct CDR3 sequences, over 9.5% of them seen only once. V dropped 3 bases and J dropped 7; count of bases not matched to a gene: 6. Germline CDR1 is SNHLY and CDR2 is FYNNEI. This CDR3 region has 15 residues. This clonotype was detected a few times. Its antigen is currently unknown. The source is a female donor with ankylosing spondylitis or in good health (not recorded which). Source material: blood, either unsorted or a sorted T cell fraction (not recorded which). The chain has TRBV2 and TRBJ2-2; 9 bases align to TRBD2. CDR3 bases: TGTGCCAGCAGTGAGCTAGCGGGAAGGGTCGGGGAGCTGTTTTTT. Its translation is CASSELAGRVGELFF. Full variable domain (outside the CDR3, taken from reference TRBV2 and TRBJ2-2): EPEVTQTPSHQVTQMGQEVILRCVPISNHLYFYWYRQILGQKVEFLVSFYNNEISEKSEIFDDQFSVERPDGSNFTLKIRSTKLEDSAMYFCASSELAGRVGELFFGEGSRLTVL.